The sequence of this T cell receptor (beta chain) was determined in a study of cytotoxic CD8 clonotypes in ibrutinib-treated CLL (dated by TCRdb to the early 2020s). For the wider study: The cohort included roughly 15 treatment-naive and approximately twelve relapsed/refractory patients; about 18 were IGHV unmutated. Partial responses were observed in approximately 24 patients and complete responses in 2; after a median follow-up of 68 months, remission was maintained in around 14 patients and progression was observed in approximately 12. Response samples were taken after a median of approximately 13 months on treatment, ranging from roughly 6 to 36 months. Samples averaged roughly 260,000 productive templates and 90,000 to 100,000 productive rearrangements. Longitudinal samples were obtainable from 26 of the 86 participants in the trial. Cryopreserved peripheral blood mononuclear cells were obtained before treatment, at response, and at either sustained remission or disease progression. Every sample from remission and from progressive disease was obtained while the patients were still on ibrutinib. Results the study describes overall, beyond this receptor: Clonality increased at ibrutinib response, stayed stable in sustained remission, and fell back toward baseline at progression. Public clonotypes were found to be uncommon and were observed to contract or remain stable during treatment; the increase in clonality was shown to reflect expansion of private clonotypes at ibrutinib response. Sustained-remission and progressing patients did not have matched sampling times, and lymph node repertoires were not examined. Baseline clonality was found to be higher than that of age-matched healthy donors and was strongly correlated with circulating CD8+ T-cell counts.

Points on this clone: Which antigen it targets is not known. Base-call qualities are not available, and no considerably larger clone is one nucleotide away. The sample has other DNA sequences that encode this CDR3 too.

Each clonotype received, on average, about 10x coverage in deep resolution sequencing performed on a MiSeq, where the target depth lay between 1 in 1 million and 1 in 200,000 T cells. The immunoSEQ hsTCRB Kit was used to generate TCR beta libraries. In the original analysis: The data were analyzed with ImmunoSEQ Analyzer and ImmunoSEQ Data Assistant, and V, D and J gene assignments followed IMGT definitions. Clonality, which ranges from 0 to 1, was calculated by subtracting the normalized Shannon entropy of productive rearrangement frequencies from one. Only overrepresented clonotypes making up at least 0.05% of each patient's repertoire were included in the public clonotype analysis. Around 13 age-matched healthy donor repertoires from immuneACCESS were used as controls for clonality. The source is immuneACCESS, and TCRdb retained only in-frame sequences with V and J called. Part of the clones is not carried over; for the studies checked, unresolved V genes explain less than half of this, and the remainder is unexplained. V, J and clone size are those of that table, while D and trimming were read from the DNA. A total of 20,000 to 30,000 clones appear in this sample, just under 70% of them only once. The biggest ten clones account for around 28% of the sample.

The time point label, as the study defines it: approximately 2 years on ibrutinib. For TCR beta library preparation, approximately 2 micrograms of genomic DNA were isolated from cryopreserved PBMCs. High-throughput TCR beta sequencing was performed on longitudinal blood samples from CLL patients receiving ibrutinib monotherapy. The patients were enrolled in a single-center, open-label phase 2 trial of ibrutinib monotherapy. The CDR3 spans 15 residues, from the cysteine through the phenylalanine. The entry retains the CDR3 DNA only, 45 bases that are in frame from base 1. V drops 0 bases and J drops 5 bases, leaving 17 bases in between. CDR1 and CDR2, looked up from the germline V gene (reference sequence), are GTSNPN and SVGIG.

Recombination joined TRBV30 with TRBJ2-7; the D gene is possibly TRBD1, with 6 bases matching. Sequenced here: PBMCs, sampled after 24 months of ibrutinib treatment. This sequence was found in a human donor with chronic lymphocytic leukemia. The CDR3 in this case is CAWSVTRQAGDEQYF. The bases are TGTGCCTGGAGTGTAACCCGACAGGCTGGGGACGAGCAGTACTTC.